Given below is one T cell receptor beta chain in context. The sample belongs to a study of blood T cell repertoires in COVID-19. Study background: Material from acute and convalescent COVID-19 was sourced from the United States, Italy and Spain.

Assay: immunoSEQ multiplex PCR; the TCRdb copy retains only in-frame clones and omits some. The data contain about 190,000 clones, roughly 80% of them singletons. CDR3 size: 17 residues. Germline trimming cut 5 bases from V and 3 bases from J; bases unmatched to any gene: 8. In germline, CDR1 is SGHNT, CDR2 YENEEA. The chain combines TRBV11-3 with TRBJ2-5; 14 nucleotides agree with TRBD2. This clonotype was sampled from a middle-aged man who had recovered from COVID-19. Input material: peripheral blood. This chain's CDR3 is CASSTGLAGGGEETQYF. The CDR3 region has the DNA TGTGCCAGCAGCACCGGACTAGCGGGAGGAGGGGAAGAGACCCAGTACTTC.